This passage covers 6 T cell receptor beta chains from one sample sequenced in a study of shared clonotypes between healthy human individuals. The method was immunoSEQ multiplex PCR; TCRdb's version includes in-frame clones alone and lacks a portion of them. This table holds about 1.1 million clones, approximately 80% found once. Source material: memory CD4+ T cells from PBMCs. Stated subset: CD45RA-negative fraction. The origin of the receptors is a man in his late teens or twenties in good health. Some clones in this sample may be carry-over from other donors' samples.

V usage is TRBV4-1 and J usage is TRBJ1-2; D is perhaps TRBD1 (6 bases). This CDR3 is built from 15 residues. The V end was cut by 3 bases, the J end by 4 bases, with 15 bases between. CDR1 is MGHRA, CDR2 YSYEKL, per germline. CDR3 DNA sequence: TGCGCCAGCAGCCAGGAACAGGGAAAGGGCTATGGCTACACCTTC. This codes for CASSQEQGKGYGYTF.

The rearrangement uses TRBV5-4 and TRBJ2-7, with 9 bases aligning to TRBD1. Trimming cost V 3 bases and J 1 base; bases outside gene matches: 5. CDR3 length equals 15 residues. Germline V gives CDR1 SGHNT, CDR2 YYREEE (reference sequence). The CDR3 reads CASSSPTGGSYEQYF. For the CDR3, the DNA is TGTGCCAGCAGCTCCCCGACAGGGGGATCCTACGAGCAGTACTTC.

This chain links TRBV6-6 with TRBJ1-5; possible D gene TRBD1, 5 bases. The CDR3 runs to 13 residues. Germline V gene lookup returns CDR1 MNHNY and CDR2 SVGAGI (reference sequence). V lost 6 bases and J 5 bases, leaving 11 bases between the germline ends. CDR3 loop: CASRGEWDQPQHF. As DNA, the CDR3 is TGTGCCAGCAGAGGGGAGTGGGATCAGCCCCAGCATTTT.

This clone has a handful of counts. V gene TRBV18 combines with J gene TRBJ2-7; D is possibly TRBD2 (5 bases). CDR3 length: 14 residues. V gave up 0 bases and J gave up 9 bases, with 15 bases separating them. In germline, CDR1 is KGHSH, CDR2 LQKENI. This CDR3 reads CASSPPQVGRGQYF. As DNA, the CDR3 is TGTGCCAGCTCACCACCGCAAGTAGGGAGAGGGCAGTACTTC.

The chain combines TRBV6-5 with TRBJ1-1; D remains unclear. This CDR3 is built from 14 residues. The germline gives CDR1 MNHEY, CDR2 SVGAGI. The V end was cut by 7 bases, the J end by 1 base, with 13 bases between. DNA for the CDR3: TGTGCCAGCAAGACCGGAGACCGGAACACTGAAGCTTTCTTT. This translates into CASKTGDRNTEAFF.

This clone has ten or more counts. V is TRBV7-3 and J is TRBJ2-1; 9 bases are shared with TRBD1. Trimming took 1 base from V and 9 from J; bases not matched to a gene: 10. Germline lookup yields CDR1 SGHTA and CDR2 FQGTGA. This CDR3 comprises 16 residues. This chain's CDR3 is CASSLRSGTGPGEQFF. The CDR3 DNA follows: TGTGCCAGCAGCTTAAGGTCGGGGACAGGGCCCGGTGAGCAGTTCTTC.